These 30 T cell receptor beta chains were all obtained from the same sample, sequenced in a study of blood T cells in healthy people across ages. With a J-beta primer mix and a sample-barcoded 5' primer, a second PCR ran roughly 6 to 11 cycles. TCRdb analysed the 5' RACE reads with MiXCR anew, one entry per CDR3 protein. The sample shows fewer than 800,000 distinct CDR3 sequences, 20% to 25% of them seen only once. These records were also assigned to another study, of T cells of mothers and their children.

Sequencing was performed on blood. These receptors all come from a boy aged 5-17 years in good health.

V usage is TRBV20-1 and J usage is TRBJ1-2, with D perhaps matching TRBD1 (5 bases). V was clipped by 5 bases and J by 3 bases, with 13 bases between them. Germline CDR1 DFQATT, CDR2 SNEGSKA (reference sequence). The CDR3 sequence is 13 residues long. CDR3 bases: TGCAGTGCTTCCCAGACAGAGGACTATGGCTACACCTTC. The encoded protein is CSASQTEDYGYTF.

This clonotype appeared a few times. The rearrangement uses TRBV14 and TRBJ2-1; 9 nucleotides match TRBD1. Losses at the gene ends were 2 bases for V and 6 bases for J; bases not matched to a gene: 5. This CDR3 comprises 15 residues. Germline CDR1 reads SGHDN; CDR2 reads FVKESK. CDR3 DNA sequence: TGTGCCAGCAGCCAATGGGACAGGGCTTTCAATGAGCAGTTCTTC. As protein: CASSQWDRAFNEQFF.

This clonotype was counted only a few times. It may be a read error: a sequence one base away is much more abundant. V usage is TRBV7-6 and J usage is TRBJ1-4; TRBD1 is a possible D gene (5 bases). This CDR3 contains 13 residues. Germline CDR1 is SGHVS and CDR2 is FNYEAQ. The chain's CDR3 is CASSRGPKEKPFF. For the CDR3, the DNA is TGTGCCAGCAGCCGGGGCCCCAAGGAAAAACCGTTTTTT.

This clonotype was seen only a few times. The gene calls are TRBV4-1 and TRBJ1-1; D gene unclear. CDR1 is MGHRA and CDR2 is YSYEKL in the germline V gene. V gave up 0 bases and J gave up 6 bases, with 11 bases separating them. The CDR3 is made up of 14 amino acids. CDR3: CASSQDRLGPEAFF. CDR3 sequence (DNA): TGCGCCAGCAGCCAAGATAGGTTAGGGCCTGAAGCTTTCTTT.

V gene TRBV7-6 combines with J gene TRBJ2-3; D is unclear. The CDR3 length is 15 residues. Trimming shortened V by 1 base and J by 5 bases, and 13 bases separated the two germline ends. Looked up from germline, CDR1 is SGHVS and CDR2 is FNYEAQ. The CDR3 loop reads CASSLDGPAVDTQYF. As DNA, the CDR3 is TGTGCCAGCAGCTTAGATGGGCCCGCTGTAGATACGCAGTATTTT.

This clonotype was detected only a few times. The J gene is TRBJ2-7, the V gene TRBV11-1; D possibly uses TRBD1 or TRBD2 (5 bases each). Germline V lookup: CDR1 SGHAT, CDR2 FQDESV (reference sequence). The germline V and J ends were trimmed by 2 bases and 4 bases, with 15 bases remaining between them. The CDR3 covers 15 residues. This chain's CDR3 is CASSLSRRGAYEQYF. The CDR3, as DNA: TGTGCCAGCAGCTTAAGTCGGAGAGGGGCGTACGAGCAGTACTTC.

The CDR3 bases are TGTGCCAGCCAAACTAGCGGACGTTCCTACGAGCAGTACTTC. This gives the protein CASQTSGRSYEQYF. The V call is TRBV5-6, the J call TRBJ2-7; 8 nucleotides line up with TRBD2. The CDR3 length is 14 residues. The germline gives CDR1 SGHDT, CDR2 YYEEEE. J gave up 1 base and V 7 bases, and 7 bases lay outside the gene matches.

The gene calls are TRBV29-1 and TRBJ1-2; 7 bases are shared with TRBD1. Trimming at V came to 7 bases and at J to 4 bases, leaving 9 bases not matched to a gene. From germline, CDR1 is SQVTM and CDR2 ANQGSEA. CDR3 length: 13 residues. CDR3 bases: TGCAGCGGAGGGGGCGCCGAAGCCTATGGCTACACCTTC. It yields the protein CSGGGAEAYGYTF.

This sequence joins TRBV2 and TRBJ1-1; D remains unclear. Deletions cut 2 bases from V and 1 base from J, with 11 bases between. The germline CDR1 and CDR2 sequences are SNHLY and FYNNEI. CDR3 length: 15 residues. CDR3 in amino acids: CASSELGSRNTEAFF. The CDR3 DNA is TGTGCCAGCAGTGAACTGGGGTCGAGGAACACTGAAGCTTTCTTT.

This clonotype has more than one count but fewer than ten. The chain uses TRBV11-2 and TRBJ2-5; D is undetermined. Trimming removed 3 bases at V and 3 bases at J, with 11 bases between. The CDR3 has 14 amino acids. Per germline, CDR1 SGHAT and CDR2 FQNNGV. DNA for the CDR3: TGTGCCAGCAGCTTGAGAGGCTTAGAAGAGACCCAGTACTTC. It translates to CASSLRGLEETQYF.

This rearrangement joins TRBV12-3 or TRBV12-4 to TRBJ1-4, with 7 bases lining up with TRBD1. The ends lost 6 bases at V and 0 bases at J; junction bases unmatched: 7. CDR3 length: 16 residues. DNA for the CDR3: TGTGCCAGCAGCCCCAGGGACAGTCCAACTAATGAAAAACTGTTTTTT. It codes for CASSPRDSPTNEKLFF.

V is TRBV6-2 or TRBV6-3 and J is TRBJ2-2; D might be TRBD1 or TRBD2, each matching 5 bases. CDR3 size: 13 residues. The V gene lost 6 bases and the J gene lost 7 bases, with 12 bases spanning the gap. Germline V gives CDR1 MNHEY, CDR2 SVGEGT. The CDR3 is CASRSGLYGELFF. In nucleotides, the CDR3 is TGTGCCAGCAGGTCGGGGCTGTACGGGGAGCTGTTTTTT.

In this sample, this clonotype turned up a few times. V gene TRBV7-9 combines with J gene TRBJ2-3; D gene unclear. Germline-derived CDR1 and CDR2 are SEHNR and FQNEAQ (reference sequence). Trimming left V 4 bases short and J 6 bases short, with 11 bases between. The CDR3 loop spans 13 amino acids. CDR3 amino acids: CASSYAVGDTQYF. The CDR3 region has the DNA TGTGCCAGCAGCTACGCCGTGGGTGATACGCAGTATTTT.

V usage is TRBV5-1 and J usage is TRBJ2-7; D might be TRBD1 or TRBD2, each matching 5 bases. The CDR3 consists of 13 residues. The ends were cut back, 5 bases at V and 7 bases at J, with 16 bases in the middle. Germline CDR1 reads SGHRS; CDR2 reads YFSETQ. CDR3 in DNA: TGCGCCAGCAGAACCGGACATCCGGGGGAGCAGTACTTC. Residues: CASRTGHPGEQYF. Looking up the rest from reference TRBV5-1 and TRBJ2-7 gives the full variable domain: KAGVTQTPRYLIKTRGQQVTLSCSPISGHRSVSWYQQTPGQGLQFLFEYFSETQRNKGNFPGRFSGRQFSNSRSEMNVSTLELGDSALYLCASRTGHPGEQYFGPGTRLTVT.

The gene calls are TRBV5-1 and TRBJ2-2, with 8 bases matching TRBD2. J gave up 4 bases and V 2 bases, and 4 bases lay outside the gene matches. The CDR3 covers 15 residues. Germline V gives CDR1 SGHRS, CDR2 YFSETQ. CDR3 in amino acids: CASSLREGGTGELFF. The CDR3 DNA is TGCGCCAGCAGCTTACGGGAGGGCGGCACCGGGGAGCTGTTTTTT. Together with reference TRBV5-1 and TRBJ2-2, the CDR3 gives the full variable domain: KAGVTQTPRYLIKTRGQQVTLSCSPISGHRSVSWYQQTPGQGLQFLFEYFSETQRNKGNFPGRFSGRQFSNSRSEMNVSTLELGDSALYLCASSLREGGTGELFFGEGSRLTVL.

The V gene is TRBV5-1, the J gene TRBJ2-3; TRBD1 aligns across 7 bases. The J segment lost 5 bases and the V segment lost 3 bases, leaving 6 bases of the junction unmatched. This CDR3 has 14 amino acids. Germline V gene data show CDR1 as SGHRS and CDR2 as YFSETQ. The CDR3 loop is CASSYQGEQDTQYF. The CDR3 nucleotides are TGCGCCAGCAGCTATCAGGGGGAACAAGATACGCAGTATTTT. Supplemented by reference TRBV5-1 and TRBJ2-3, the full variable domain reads KAGVTQTPRYLIKTRGQQVTLSCSPISGHRSVSWYQQTPGQGLQFLFEYFSETQRNKGNFPGRFSGRQFSNSRSEMNVSTLELGDSALYLCASSYQGEQDTQYFGPGTRLTVL.

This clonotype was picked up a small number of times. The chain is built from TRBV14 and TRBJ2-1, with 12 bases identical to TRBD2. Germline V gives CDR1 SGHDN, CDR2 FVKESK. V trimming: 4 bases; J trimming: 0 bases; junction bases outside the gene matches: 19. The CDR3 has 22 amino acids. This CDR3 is CASSLSLTLWTSGKSSYNEQFF. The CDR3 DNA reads TGTGCCAGCAGCCTCTCACTCACTTTATGGACTAGCGGGAAAAGCTCCTACAATGAGCAGTTCTTC.

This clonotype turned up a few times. CDR3 loop: CASSDSGGRTDTQYF. The CDR3 region has the DNA TGTGCCAGCAGTGATTCGGGAGGCCGAACGGATACGCAGTATTTT. The chain links TRBV2 to TRBJ2-3, with 7 bases that match TRBD2. This CDR3 region has 15 residues. V shed 3 bases and J 6 bases; nucleotides not matched to a gene: 9. Germline V gene sequence: CDR1 SNHLY, CDR2 FYNNEI.

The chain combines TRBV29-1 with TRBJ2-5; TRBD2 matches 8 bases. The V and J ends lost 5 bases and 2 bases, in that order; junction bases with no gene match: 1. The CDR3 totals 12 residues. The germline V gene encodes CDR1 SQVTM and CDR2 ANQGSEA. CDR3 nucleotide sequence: TGCAGCGTTATAGCGGGGCAAGAGACCCAGTACTTC. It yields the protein CSVIAGQETQYF.

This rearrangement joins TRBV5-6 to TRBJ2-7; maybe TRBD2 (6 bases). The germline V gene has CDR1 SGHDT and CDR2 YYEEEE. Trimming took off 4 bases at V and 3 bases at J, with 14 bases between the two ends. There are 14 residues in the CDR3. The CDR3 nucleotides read TGTGCCAGCAGCCCCGGAGGGGTGTTCTACGAGCAGTACTTC. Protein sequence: CASSPGGVFYEQYF.

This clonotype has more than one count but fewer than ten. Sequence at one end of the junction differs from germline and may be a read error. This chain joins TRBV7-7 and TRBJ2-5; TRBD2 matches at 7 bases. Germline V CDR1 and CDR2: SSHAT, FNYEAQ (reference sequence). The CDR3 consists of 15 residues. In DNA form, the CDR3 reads TGTGCTAGCAGCTTAGACGGGGGGAAGGTGGAGACCCAGTACTTC. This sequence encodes CASSLDGGKVETQYF.

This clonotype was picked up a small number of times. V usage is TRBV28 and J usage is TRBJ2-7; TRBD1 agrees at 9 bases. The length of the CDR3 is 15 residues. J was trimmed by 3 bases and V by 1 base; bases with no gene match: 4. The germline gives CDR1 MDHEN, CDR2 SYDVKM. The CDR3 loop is CASSLYGTGIYEQYF. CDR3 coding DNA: TGTGCCAGCAGTTTATATGGGACAGGGATCTACGAGCAGTACTTC.

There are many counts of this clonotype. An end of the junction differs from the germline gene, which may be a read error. This CDR3 is CASSSTGLATETQYF. DNA of the CDR3: TGTGCTAGCAGCTCTACGGGACTAGCGACCGAGACCCAGTACTTC. The gene calls are TRBV7-7 and TRBJ2-5; 10 bases line up with TRBD2. The germline gives CDR1 SSHAT, CDR2 FNYEAQ (reference sequence). The CDR3 sequence is 15 residues long. Full variable domain (outside the CDR3, taken from reference TRBV7-7 and TRBJ2-5): GAGVSQSPRYKVTKRGQDVTLRCDPISSHATLYWYQQALGQGPEFLTYFNYEAQPDKSGLPSDRFSAERPEGSISTLTIQRTEQRDSAMYRCASSSTGLATETQYFGPGTRLLVL.

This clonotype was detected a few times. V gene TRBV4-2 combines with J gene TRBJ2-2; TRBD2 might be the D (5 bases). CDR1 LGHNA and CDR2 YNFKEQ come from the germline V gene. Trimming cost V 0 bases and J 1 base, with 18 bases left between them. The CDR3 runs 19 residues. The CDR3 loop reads CASSQDSLVGAENTGELFF. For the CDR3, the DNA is TGTGCCAGCAGCCAAGATAGTTTGGTCGGAGCGGAGAACACCGGGGAGCTGTTTTTT.

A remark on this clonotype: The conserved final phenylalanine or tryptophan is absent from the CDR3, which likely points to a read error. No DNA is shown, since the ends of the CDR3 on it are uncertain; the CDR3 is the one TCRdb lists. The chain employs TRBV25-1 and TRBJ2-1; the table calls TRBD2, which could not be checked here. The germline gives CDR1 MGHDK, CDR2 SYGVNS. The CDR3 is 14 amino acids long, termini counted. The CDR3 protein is CASSEADYRNERFL.

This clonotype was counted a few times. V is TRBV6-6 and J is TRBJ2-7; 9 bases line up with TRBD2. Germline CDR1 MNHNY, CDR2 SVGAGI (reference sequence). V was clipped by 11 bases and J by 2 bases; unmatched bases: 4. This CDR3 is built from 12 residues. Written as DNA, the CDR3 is TGTGCCGTAGCTAGCGGGGCCTACGAGCAGTACTTC. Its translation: CAVASGAYEQYF.

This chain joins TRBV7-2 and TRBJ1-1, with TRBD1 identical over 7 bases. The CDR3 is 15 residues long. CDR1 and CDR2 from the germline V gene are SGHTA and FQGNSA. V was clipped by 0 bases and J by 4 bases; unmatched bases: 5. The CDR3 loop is CASSLAGGSGTEAFF. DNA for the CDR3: TGTGCCAGCAGCTTAGCAGGGGGCTCGGGCACTGAAGCTTTCTTT.

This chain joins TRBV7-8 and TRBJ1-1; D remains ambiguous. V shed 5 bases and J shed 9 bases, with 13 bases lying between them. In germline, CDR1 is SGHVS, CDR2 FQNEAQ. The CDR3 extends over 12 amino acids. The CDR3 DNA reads TGTGCCAGCAGCCCACGGACGGGGAAAGCTTTCTTT. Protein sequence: CASSPRTGKAFF.

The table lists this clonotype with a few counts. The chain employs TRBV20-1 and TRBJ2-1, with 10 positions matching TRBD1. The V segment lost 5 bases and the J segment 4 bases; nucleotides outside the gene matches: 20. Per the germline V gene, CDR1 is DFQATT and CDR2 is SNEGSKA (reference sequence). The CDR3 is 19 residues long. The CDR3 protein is CSAAGPGQGLRNSYNEQFF. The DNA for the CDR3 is TGCAGTGCTGCAGGGCCGGGACAGGGGCTTCGAAACTCATACAATGAGCAGTTCTTC.

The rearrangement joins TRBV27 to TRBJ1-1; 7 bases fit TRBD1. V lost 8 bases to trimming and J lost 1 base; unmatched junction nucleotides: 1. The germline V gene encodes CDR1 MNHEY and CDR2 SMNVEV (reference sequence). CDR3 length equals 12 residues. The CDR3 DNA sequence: TGTGCCAGCGGGGACAGGAACACTGAAGCTTTCTTT. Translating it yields CASGDRNTEAFF.